The sequence of this T cell receptor beta chain was determined in a study of blood T cell repertoires in COVID-19. Study background: Acute and convalescent COVID-19 samples came from the United States, Italy and Spain. Sample material is recorded as cDNA or gDNA derived from T cells, B-cell-depleted T cells, or PBMCs.

In the source study's methods: Nucleated cell counts were estimated from reference gene primer amplification. TCRdb's table, derived via immunoSEQ multiplex PCR, lists solely in-frame clones and lacks some. The D gene and trimming were derived from the DNA, and the V and J assignments and clone size from that table. The data contain 160,000 or so clones, more than 75% of them singletons. This CDR3 is built from 13 residues. Trimming pared 5 bases from V and 0 bases from J, leaving 7 bases between. Looked up from germline, CDR1 is SNHLY and CDR2 is FYNNEI. The sequence came from a middle-aged man with acute or convalescent COVID-19. Specimen: peripheral blood. The chain links TRBV2 to TRBJ1-2; unclear D gene. In DNA, the CDR3 is TGTGCCAGCAGTCTAGATACTAACTATGGCTACACCTTC. This sequence encodes CASSLDTNYGYTF.